Each of the 5 T cell receptor beta chains below was sequenced from the same sample in a study of Ad26.COV2.S vaccination and SARS-CoV-2 variants (dated by TCRdb to the early 2020s). This specimen's treatment or condition label, per the study, means: some 20 received Ad26.COV2.S at low or high dose, single or two shots; five or six received placebo; per-sample allocation not given. Repertoires of vaccine and placebo recipients were sequenced from samples taken on day 63 after the first injection. The library was prepared using the immunoSEQ multiplex PCR assay. In TCRdb, the immuneACCESS table is reduced to in-frame sequences with V and J assigned. These tables do not hold every clone; where another copy was compared, an unresolved V gene accounts for under half, and the others remain unexplained. The sample table contains roughly 410,000 clones; only one count was recorded for around 82% of them. The ten most abundant clones make up more than 7% of the sample.

The input for sequencing was peripheral blood, taken in a trial of Ad26.COV2.S vaccine versus placebo. The source is a person between 18 and 59 years old who received the Ad26.COV2.S COVID-19 vaccine or a placebo.

The genes are TRBV28 and TRBJ1-5; 7 nucleotides agree with TRBD1. Germline V gene lookup returns CDR1 MDHEN and CDR2 SYDVKM. V dropped 6 bases and J dropped 5; count of bases not matched to a gene: 4. This CDR3 has 13 amino acids. CDR3 sequence: CASRKGADQPQHF. As DNA, the CDR3 is TGTGCCAGCAGGAAGGGGGCTGATCAGCCCCAGCATTTT.

The chain is built from TRBV9 and TRBJ1-2; the match to TRBD1 covers 10 bases. CDR1 is SGDLS and CDR2 is YYNGEE in the germline V gene. V was pared by 3 bases and J by 8 bases, with 13 bases of the junction left unmatched. The CDR3 has 16 residues. In DNA form, the CDR3 reads TGTGCCAGCAGCGCTGGGGGGACAGGGGTCCTCGGCGGCTACACCTTC. Translating it yields CASSAGGTGVLGGYTF.

By share, this clone ranks as large. The chain links TRBV7-9 to TRBJ2-7, with D maybe TRBD2 (5 bases). The CDR3 sequence is 15 residues long. V was pared by 6 bases and J by 2 bases, with 17 bases between. Germline CDR1 is SEHNR and CDR2 is FQNEAQ (reference sequence). CDR3 coding DNA: TGTGCCAGCAGTACGGAGCGGCGGTCGCCCTACGAGCAGTACTTC. Encoded protein: CASSTERRSPYEQYF.

The chain employs TRBV9 and TRBJ1-2; D unclear. The CDR3 loop spans 15 amino acids. Per germline, CDR1 SGDLS and CDR2 YYNGEE. Trimming removed 3 bases from V and 8 bases from J, with 20 bases in between. CDR3 DNA: TGTGCCAGCAGCGCCCTGGGGAAGAGGGCGGGCGGCTACACCTTC. Translation gives CASSALGKRAGGYTF.

This chain connects TRBV15 to TRBJ2-7; D is unclear. V was pared by 4 bases and J by 0 bases, with 10 bases between. The CDR3 runs to 14 residues. Germline-derived CDR1 and CDR2 are LNHNV and YYDKDF (reference sequence). CDR3 sequence: CATSTRANSYEQYF. DNA of the CDR3: TGTGCCACCAGCACCCGGGCCAACTCCTACGAGCAGTACTTC.